This passage covers 22 T cell receptor beta chains from one sample sequenced in a study of T cells in Graves' hyperthyroidism and ophthalmopathy. RNA transcripts were the template for amplifying TCR beta CDR3 regions. With the HTBI primer set, the TCR CDR3 went through a first round of RT-PCR. One entry per CDR3 protein, called by TCRdb with MiXCR from the multiplex PCR reads. The sample includes about 740,000 distinct CDR3 sequences, around 15% of them seen just once. The sequenced sample consisted of blood. The receptors come from a woman aged 18-29 years with Graves' hyperthyroidism.

This clonotype was detected ten times or more. V and J are TRBV20-1 and TRBJ2-7, with D tentatively TRBD2 (6 bases). The V gene's germline CDR1 is DFQATT and CDR2 SNEGSKA (reference sequence). This CDR3 has 15 amino acids. V was pared by 0 bases and J by 2 bases, with 14 bases between. CDR3 DNA sequence: TGCAGTGCTAGAGATATCGGGCTAGCGACCTACGAGCAGTACTTC. Translated, it gives CSARDIGLATYEQYF.

This clonotype turned up a few times. The rearrangement joins TRBV29-1 to TRBJ2-7; 7 bases are shared with TRBD1. Losses at the gene ends were 6 bases for V and 5 bases for J; bases not matched to a gene: 16. Looked up from germline, CDR1 is SQVTM and CDR2 is ANQGSEA. The CDR3 contains 15 residues. CDR3 sequence: CSVAGTEDLGDEQYF. CDR3 in DNA: TGCAGCGTAGCCGGGACAGAAGACCTGGGGGACGAGCAGTACTTC.

This chain links TRBV10-3 with TRBJ2-1; tentative D call: TRBD2 (6 bases). Trimming took 7 bases from V and 14 from J, leaving 21 bases between them. Germline V lookup: CDR1 ENHRY, CDR2 SYGVKD. CDR3 length: 13 amino acids. The DNA of the CDR3 is TGTGCCATCACCCCGGGGGTAGCGGAGAAAAAGTTCTTC. It yields the protein CAITPGVAEKKFF.

This clonotype was seen a handful of times. V gene TRBV12-3 or TRBV12-4 combines with J gene TRBJ1-4; 8 nucleotides match TRBD1. Unmatched junction bases numbered 6, after V lost 6 bases and J lost 6 bases. This CDR3 region has 14 residues. The CDR3 DNA is TGTGCCAGCAGCAGGGACAGGATAGATGAAAAACTGTTTTTT. This gives the protein CASSRDRIDEKLFF.

V is TRBV7-8 and J is TRBJ2-1; D might be TRBD2 (7 bases). Germline loops: CDR1 SGHVS, CDR2 FQNEAQ. With 4 bases removed from V and 9 bases from J, the gap between germline ends came to 13 bases. The CDR3 has 13 amino acids. The CDR3 coding sequence is TGTGCCAGCAGCTGGGACACGGGAGGTGAGCAGTTCTTC. Translated: CASSWDTGGEQFF. Full variable domain (rest looked up from reference TRBV7-8 and TRBJ2-1): GAGVSQSPRYKVAKRGQDVALRCDPISGHVSLFWYQQALGQGPEFLTYFQNEAQLDKSGLPSDRFFAERPEGSVSTLKIQRTQQEDSAVYLCASSWDTGGEQFFGPGTRLTVL.

This clonotype was picked up many times. V is TRBV20-1 and J is TRBJ2-7; D not certain. The CDR3 is made up of 13 amino acids. Germline CDR1 and CDR2: DFQATT and SNEGSKA (reference sequence). The V gene lost 5 bases and the J gene lost 0 bases, with 11 bases spanning the gap. For the CDR3, the DNA is TGCAGTGCTCAGTACCCGAGCTCCTACGAGCAGTACTTC. Its translation: CSAQYPSSYEQYF.

This clonotype was picked up many times. The chain recombines TRBV12-3 or TRBV12-4 with TRBJ1-4; the D gene is possibly TRBD1 (5 bases). The germline V and J ends were trimmed by 6 bases and 3 bases, with 14 bases remaining between them. This CDR3 has 15 residues. This CDR3 is CASRETVLANEKLFF. CDR3 nucleotides: TGTGCCAGCAGGGAGACAGTTTTGGCTAATGAAAAACTGTTTTTT.

V and J are TRBV25-1 and TRBJ2-7; D unclear. Germline V gene data show CDR1 as MGHDK and CDR2 as SYGVNS. The CDR3 is 15 amino acids. V lost 5 bases to trimming and J lost 3 bases, with 17 bases between them. The CDR3 DNA reads TGTGCCAGCAGTTCCTCGGCGGCTCAGGTCTACGAGCAGTACTTC. This gives the protein CASSSSAAQVYEQYF.

Ten or more counts support this clonotype. The chain carries TRBV27 and TRBJ2-2, with 9 bases matching TRBD2. The junction had 5 bases not matched to a gene; V was cut back by 5 bases and J by 4 bases. In germline, CDR1 is MNHEY, CDR2 SMNVEV (reference sequence). This CDR3 is 15 amino acids long. CDR3 coding DNA: TGTGCCAGCAGTATAGCGGGGGTTATCACCGGGGAGCTGTTTTTT. The encoded protein is CASSIAGVITGELFF.

This clonotype was observed at least ten times. The chain uses TRBV5-4 and TRBJ2-7; 8 nucleotides line up with TRBD1. Germline values: CDR1 SGHNT, CDR2 YYREEE (reference sequence). Germline trimming cut 2 bases from V and 1 base from J; bases unmatched to any gene: 2. The CDR3 covers 14 residues. This CDR3 is CASSFGQGSYEQYF. The DNA of the CDR3 is TGTGCCAGCAGCTTCGGACAGGGATCCTACGAGCAGTACTTC.

The chain couples TRBV30 to TRBJ2-1; no clear D. The V gene lost 0 bases and the J gene lost 7 bases, with 13 bases spanning the gap. Germline CDR1 reads GTSNPN; CDR2 reads SVGIG (reference sequence). The CDR3 is made up of 14 amino acids. This CDR3 reads CAWSVLGNINEQFF. The CDR3 nucleotides read TGTGCCTGGAGTGTACTTGGAAACATAAATGAGCAGTTCTTC.

At least ten counts were recorded for this clonotype. This chain uses TRBV28 with TRBJ1-5; D might be TRBD1 (6 bases). The CDR3 is 16 residues long. The germline gives CDR1 MDHEN, CDR2 SYDVKM. Trimming removed 6 bases from V and 1 base from J, with 16 bases in between. In DNA, the CDR3 is TGTGCCAGCAGACCGGGACATCGAGGGAGCAATCAGCCCCAGCATTTT. Translation gives CASRPGHRGSNQPQHF.

V is TRBV29-1 and J is TRBJ2-5; TRBD1 is a possible D gene (6 bases). Trimming removed 6 bases at V and 5 bases at J, with 13 bases between. The CDR3 extends over 12 amino acids. Germline-derived CDR1 and CDR2 are SQVTM and ANQGSEA. The CDR3 is CSVNQGQETQYF. The CDR3 DNA is TGCAGCGTCAACCAGGGGCAGGAGACCCAGTACTTC.

In its sample, this clonotype was seen a few times. This chain joins TRBV28 and TRBJ2-1; the match to TRBD1 covers 9 bases. CDR3 length: 17 residues. The junction had 13 bases not matched to a gene; V was cut back by 5 bases and J by 5 bases. The germline CDR1 and CDR2 sequences are MDHEN and SYDVKM. The CDR3 nucleotides are TGTGCCAGCAGTCGAATTGAACAGGGGGCCTATAACAATGAGCAGTTCTTC. Its translation is CASSRIEQGAYNNEQFF.

The chain uses TRBV19 and TRBJ2-7; D unclear. The length of the CDR3 is 15 residues. Looked up from germline, CDR1 is LNHDA and CDR2 is SQIVND (reference sequence). V lost 3 bases and J 5 bases, leaving 17 bases between the germline ends. This chain's CDR3 is CASSIRLATAHEQYF. The CDR3 nucleotides read TGTGCCAGTAGTATCAGATTAGCAACCGCCCACGAGCAGTACTTC.

The J gene is TRBJ2-1, the V gene TRBV5-1; TRBD2 agrees at 8 bases. From germline, CDR1 is SGHRS and CDR2 YFSETQ. The CDR3 is 15 residues long. The V and J ends lost 5 bases and 7 bases, in that order; junction bases with no gene match: 11. The CDR3 is CASSYLAGLRNEQFF. In nucleotides, the CDR3 is TGCGCCAGCAGTTACCTAGCGGGCCTAAGGAATGAGCAGTTCTTC.

The chain combines TRBV7-2 with TRBJ2-7; D gene ambiguous. The CDR3 has 12 residues. Germline CDR1 and CDR2: SGHTA and FQGNSA. The V end was cut by 5 bases, the J end by 7 bases, with 12 bases between. The CDR3 sequence is CASSPTANEQYF. The CDR3 DNA is TGTGCCAGCAGCCCGACTGCGAATGAGCAGTACTTC.

This clonotype showed up many times. This chain connects TRBV18 to TRBJ2-3; 7 bases fit TRBD2. There are 13 residues in the CDR3. Germline V gene lookup returns CDR1 KGHSH and CDR2 LQKENI. V shed 2 bases and J 8 bases; nucleotides not matched to a gene: 4. The CDR3 spells CASSPSGAFTQYF. CDR3 nucleotide sequence: TGTGCCAGCTCACCAAGCGGGGCCTTTACGCAGTATTTT. The full variable domain, in which reference TRBV18 and TRBJ2-3 provide the parts outside the CDR3, is NAGVMQNPRHLVRRRGQEARLRCSPMKGHSHVYWYRQLPEEGLKFMVYLQKENIIDESGMPKERFSAEFPKEGPSILRIQQVVRGDSAAYFCASSPSGAFTQYFGPGTRLTVL.

There are a few counts of this clonotype. The chain recombines TRBV28 with TRBJ1-4; 7 bases align to TRBD1. There are 15 residues in the CDR3. Germline values: CDR1 MDHEN, CDR2 SYDVKM. The junction had 4 bases not matched to a gene; V was cut back by 3 bases and J by 3 bases. For the CDR3, the DNA is TGTGCCAGCAGTTTTGAGGGGGCGGCTAATGAAAAACTGTTTTTT. Residues: CASSFEGAANEKLFF.

This clonotype was found many times. The rearrangement links TRBV28 to TRBJ1-4; D remains unclear. The length of the CDR3 is 16 residues. V dropped 7 bases and J dropped 0 bases, with 15 bases sitting between them. The V gene's germline CDR1 is MDHEN and CDR2 SYDVKM. The chain's CDR3 is CASTLAGSTTNEKLFF. The CDR3 DNA reads TGTGCCAGCACCCTAGCTGGGTCAACAACTAATGAAAAACTGTTTTTT. The full variable domain, its missing parts supplied by reference TRBV28 and TRBJ1-4, is DVKVTQSSRYLVKRTGEKVFLECVQDMDHENMFWYRQDPGLGLRLIYFSYDVKMKEKGDIPEGYSVSREKKERFSLILESASTNQTSMYLCASTLAGSTTNEKLFFGSGTQLSVL.

This clonotype was observed a few times. This chain connects TRBV7-9 to TRBJ1-1; 7 bases align to TRBD1. There are 14 residues in the CDR3. The V and J ends lost 5 bases and 2 bases, in that order; junction bases with no gene match: 5. Germline CDR1 is SEHNR and CDR2 is FQNEAQ (reference sequence). The CDR3 sequence: CASSDDRANTEAFF. The CDR3, as DNA: TGTGCCAGCAGCGACGACAGGGCAAACACTGAAGCTTTCTTT.

This clonotype occurred many times. The junction departs from the called germline gene at one end, perhaps through a read error. The J gene is TRBJ1-1, the V gene TRBV7-9; 9 nucleotides line up with TRBD1. The CDR3 consists of 13 residues. Germline CDR1 reads SEHNR; CDR2 reads FQNEAQ (reference sequence). The CDR3 here is CATSRTGATEAFF. The CDR3 DNA sequence: TGTGCCACCAGCCGGACAGGGGCCACTGAAGCTTTCTTT.